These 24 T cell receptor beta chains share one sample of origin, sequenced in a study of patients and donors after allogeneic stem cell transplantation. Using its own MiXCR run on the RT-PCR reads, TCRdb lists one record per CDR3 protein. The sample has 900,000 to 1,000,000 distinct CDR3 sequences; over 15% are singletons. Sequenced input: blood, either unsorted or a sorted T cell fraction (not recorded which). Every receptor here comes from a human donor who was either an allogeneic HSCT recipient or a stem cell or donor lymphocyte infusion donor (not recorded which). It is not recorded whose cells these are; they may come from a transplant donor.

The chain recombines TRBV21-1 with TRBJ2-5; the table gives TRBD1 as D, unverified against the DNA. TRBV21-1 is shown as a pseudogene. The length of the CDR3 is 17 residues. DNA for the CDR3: TGTGCCAGCAGCAAATCGACCCGACAGGGTGAAAGGGAGACCCAGTACTTC. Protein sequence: CASSKSTRQGERETQYF.

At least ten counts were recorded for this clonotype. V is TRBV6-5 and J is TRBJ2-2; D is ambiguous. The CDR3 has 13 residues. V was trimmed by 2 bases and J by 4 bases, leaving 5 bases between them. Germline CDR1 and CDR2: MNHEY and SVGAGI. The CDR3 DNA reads TGTGCCAGCAGTTACGTGGGCACCGGGGAGCTGTTTTTT. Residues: CASSYVGTGELFF.

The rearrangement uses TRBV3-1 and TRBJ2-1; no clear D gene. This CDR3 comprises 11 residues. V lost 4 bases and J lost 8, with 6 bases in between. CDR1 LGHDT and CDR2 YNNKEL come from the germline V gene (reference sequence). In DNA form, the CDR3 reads TGTGCCAGCAGCCGCGTTTATGAGCAGTTCTTC. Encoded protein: CASSRVYEQFF.

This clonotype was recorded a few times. The chain's CDR3 is CASSAHADTSYNEQFF. Written as DNA, the CDR3 is TGTGCCAGCAGCGCCCATGCCGATACCTCCTACAATGAGCAGTTCTTC. V and J are TRBV9 and TRBJ2-1; no clear D. The CDR3 sequence is 16 residues long. Germline lookup yields CDR1 SGDLS and CDR2 YYNGEE. Trimming removed 3 bases from V and 0 bases from J, with 13 bases in between.

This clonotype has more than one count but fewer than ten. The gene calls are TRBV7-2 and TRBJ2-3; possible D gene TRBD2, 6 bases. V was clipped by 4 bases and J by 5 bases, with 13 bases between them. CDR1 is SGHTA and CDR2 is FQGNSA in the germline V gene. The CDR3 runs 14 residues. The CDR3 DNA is TGTGCCAGCAGCTCCCCGGGGGTGGGAGATACGCAGTATTTT. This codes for CASSSPGVGDTQYF.

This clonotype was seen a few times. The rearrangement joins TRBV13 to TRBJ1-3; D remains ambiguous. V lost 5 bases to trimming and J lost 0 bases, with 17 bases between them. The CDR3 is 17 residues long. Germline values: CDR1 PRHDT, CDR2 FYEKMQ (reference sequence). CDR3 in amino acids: CASSPGTGFSSGNTIYF. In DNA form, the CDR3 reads TGTGCCAGCAGCCCTGGTACGGGCTTTTCCTCTGGAAACACCATATATTTT.

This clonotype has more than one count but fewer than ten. Here the CDR3 DNA reads TGCAGGGCGGCCAGGGCGCCCTATGGCTACACCTTC. It is translated as CRAARAPYGYTF. The chain carries TRBV20-1 and TRBJ1-2; the D gene is possibly TRBD1 (5 bases). CDR3 length equals 12 residues. Germline CDR1 is DFQATT and CDR2 is SNEGSKA (reference sequence).

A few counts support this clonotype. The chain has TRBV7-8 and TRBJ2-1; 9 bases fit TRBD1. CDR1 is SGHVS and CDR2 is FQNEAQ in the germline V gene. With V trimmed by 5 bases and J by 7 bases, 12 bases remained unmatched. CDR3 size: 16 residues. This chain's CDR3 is CASSRMAGTGSNEQFF. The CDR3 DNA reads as TGTGCCAGCAGCCGAATGGCCGGGACAGGGTCTAATGAGCAGTTCTTC.

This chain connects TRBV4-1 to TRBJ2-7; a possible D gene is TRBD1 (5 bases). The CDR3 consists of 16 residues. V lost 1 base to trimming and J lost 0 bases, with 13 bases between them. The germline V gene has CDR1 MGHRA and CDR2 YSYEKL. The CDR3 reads CASSQGPWGFSYEQYF. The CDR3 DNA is TGCGCCAGCAGCCAAGGCCCATGGGGCTTCTCCTACGAGCAGTACTTC.

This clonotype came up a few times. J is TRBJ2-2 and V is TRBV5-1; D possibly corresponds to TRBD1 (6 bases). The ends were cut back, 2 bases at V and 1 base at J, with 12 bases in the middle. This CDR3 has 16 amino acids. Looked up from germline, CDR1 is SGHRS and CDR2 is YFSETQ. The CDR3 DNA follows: TGCGCCAGCAGCTTAACCGGGACATTGAACACCGGGGAGCTGTTTTTT. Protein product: CASSLTGTLNTGELFF.

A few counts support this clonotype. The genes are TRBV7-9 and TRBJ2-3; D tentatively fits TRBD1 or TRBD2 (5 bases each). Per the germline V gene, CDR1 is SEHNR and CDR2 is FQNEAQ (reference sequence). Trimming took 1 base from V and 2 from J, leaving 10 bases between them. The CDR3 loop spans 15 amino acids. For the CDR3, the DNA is TGTGCCAGCAGCTTAGGGGACGGGGACACAGATACGCAGTATTTT. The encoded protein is CASSLGDGDTDTQYF. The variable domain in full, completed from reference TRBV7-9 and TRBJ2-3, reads DTGVSQNPRHKITKRGQNVTFRCDPISEHNRLYWYRQTLGQGPEFLTYFQNEAQLEKSRLLSDRFSAERPKGSFSTLEIQRTEQGDSAMYLCASSLGDGDTDTQYFGPGTRLTVL.

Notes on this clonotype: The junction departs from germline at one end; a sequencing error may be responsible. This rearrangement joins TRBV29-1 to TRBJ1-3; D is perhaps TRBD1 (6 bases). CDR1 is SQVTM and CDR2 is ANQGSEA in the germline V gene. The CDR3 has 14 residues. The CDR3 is CSIDQGSSGNTIYF. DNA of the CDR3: TGCAGCATTGATCAGGGGAGCTCTGGAAACACCATATATTTT.

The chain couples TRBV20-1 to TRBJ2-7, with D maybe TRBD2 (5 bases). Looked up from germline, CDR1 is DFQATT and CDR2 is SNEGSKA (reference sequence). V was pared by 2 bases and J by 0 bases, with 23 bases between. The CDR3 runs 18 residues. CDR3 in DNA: TGCAGTGCTAGACTAGGGCAGAGGGTGTGGTTTGACTCCTACGAGCAGTACTTC. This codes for CSARLGQRVWFDSYEQYF.

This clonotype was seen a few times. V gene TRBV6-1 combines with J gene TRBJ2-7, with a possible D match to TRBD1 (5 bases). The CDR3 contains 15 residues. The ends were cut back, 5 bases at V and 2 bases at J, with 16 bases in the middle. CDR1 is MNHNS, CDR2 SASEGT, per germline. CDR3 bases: TGTGCCAGCAGTCAGCCTCCCAGGGCTACCTACGAGCAGTACTTC. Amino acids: CASSQPPRATYEQYF.

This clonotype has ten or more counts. The CDR3 is CASSSTGDYTF. DNA for the CDR3: TGCGCCAGCAGCTCGACAGGGGACTACACCTTC. J is TRBJ1-2 and V is TRBV5-1; 8 bases are shared with TRBD1. V lost 3 bases and J lost 10; bases outside the gene matches: 2. In germline, CDR1 is SGHRS, CDR2 YFSETQ. The CDR3 has 11 amino acids.

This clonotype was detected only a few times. CDR3 DNA sequence: TGCAGCGTTAAGACAGACGCCTACGAGCAGTACTTC. This sequence encodes CSVKTDAYEQYF. The rearrangement links TRBV29-1 to TRBJ2-7, with D maybe TRBD1 (5 bases). CDR3 size: 12 residues. Trimming removed 5 bases from V and 2 bases from J, with 10 bases in between. Germline assignment: CDR1 SQVTM and CDR2 ANQGSEA.

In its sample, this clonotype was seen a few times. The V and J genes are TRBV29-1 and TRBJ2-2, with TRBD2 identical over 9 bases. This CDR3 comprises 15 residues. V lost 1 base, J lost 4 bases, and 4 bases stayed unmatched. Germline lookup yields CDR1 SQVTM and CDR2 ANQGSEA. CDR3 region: CSVEVSAGGTGELFF. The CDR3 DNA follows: TGCAGCGTTGAAGTTTCAGCGGGAGGCACCGGGGAGCTGTTTTTT.

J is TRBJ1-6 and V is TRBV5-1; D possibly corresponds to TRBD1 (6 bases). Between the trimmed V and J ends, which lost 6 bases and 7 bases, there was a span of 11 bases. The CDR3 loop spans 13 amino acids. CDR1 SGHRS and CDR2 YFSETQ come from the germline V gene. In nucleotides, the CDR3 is TGCGCCAGCAAACAGGGAATGAATTCACCCCTCCACTTT. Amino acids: CASKQGMNSPLHF.

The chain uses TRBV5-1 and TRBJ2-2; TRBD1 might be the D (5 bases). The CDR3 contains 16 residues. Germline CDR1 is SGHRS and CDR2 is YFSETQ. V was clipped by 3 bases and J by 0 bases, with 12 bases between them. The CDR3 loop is CASSSVGQSNTGELFF. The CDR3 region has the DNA TGCGCCAGCAGCTCAGTGGGGCAATCGAACACCGGGGAGCTGTTTTTT.

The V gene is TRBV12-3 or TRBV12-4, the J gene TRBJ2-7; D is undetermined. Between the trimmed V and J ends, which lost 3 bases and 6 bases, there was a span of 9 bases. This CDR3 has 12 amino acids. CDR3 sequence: CASSFFSGEQYF. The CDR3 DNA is TGTGCCAGCAGTTTTTTCTCGGGCGAGCAGTACTTC.

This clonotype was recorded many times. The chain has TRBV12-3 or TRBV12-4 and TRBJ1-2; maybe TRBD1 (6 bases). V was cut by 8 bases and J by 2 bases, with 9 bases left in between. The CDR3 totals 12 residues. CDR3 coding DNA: TGTGCCAGCTCAGGACAGAACTATGGCTACACCTTC. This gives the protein CASSGQNYGYTF.

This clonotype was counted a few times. CDR3 DNA: TGTGCCAGCAGCTTCGATGGGGGCCCCAATCAGCCCCAGCATTTT. Translation gives CASSFDGGPNQPQHF. The V gene is TRBV7-2, the J gene TRBJ1-5, with D tentatively TRBD1 (6 bases). Germline CDR1 is SGHTA and CDR2 is FQGNSA. Trimming took off 3 bases at V and 3 bases at J, with 12 bases between the two ends. CDR3 length: 15 residues.

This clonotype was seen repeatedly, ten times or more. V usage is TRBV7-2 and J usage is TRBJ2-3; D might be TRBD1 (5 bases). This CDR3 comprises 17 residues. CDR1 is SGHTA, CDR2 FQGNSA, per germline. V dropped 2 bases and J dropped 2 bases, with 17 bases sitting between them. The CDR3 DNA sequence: TGTGCCAGCAGCTTATTGACAGACCTCTACCTCACAGATACGCAGTATTTT. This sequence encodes CASSLLTDLYLTDTQYF.

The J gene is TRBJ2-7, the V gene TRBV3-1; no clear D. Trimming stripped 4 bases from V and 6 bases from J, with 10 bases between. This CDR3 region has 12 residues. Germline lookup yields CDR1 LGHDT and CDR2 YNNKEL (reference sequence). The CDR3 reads CASSPSGREQYF. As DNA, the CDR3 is TGTGCCAGCAGCCCATCCGGACGCGAGCAGTACTTC.